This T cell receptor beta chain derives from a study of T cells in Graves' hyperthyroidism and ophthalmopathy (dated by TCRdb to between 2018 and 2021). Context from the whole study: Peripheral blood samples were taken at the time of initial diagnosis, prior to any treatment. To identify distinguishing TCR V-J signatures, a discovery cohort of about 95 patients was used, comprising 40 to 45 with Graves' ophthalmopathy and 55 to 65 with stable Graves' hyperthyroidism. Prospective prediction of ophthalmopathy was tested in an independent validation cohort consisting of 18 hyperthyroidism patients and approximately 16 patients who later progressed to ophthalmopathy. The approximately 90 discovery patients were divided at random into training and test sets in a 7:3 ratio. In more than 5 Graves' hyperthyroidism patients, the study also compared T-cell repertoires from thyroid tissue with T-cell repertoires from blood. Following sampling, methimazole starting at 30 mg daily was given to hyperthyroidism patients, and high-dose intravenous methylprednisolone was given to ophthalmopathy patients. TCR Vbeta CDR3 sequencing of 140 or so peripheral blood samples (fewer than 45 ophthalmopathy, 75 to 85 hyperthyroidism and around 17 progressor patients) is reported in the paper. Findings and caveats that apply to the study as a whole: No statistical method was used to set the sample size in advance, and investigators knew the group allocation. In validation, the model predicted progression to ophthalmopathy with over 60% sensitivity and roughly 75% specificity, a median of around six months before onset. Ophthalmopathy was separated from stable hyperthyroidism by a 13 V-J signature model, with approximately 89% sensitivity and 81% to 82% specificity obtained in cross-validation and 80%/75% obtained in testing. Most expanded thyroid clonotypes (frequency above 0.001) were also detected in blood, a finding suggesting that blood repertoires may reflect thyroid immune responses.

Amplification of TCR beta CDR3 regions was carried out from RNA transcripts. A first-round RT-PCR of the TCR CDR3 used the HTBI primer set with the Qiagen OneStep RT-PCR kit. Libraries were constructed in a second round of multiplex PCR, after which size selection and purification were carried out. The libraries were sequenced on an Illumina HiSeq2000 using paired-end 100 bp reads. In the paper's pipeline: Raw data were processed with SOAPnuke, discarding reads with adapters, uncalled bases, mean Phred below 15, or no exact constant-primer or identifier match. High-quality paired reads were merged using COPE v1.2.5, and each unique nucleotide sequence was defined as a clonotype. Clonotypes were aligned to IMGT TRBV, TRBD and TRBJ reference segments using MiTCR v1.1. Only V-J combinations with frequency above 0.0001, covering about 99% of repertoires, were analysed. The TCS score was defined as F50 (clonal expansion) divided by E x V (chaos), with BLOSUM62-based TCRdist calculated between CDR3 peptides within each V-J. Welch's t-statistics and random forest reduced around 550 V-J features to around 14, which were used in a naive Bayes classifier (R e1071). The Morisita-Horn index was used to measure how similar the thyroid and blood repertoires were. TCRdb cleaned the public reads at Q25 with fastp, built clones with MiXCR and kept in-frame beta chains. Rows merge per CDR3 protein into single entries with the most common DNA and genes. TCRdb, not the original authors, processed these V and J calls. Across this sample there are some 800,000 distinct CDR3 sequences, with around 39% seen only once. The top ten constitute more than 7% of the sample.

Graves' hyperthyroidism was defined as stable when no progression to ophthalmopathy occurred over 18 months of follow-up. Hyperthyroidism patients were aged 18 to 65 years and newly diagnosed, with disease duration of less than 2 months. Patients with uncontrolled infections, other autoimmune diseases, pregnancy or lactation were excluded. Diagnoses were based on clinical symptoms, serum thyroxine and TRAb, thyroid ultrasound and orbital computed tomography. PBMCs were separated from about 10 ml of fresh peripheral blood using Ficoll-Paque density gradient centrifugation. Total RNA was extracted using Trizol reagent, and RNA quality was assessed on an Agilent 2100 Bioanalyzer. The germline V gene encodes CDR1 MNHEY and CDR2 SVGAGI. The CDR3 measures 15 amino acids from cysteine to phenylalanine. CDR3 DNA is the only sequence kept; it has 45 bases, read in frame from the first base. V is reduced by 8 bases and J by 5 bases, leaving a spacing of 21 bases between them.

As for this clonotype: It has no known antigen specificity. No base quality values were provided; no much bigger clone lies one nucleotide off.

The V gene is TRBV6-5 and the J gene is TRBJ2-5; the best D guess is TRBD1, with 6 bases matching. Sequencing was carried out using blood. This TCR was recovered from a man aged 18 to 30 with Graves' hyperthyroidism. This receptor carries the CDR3 CASSILDGGEETQYF. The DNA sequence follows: TGTGCCAGCTCTATCCTAGATGGGGGCGAGGAGACCCAGTACTTC.